These 23 T cell receptor beta chains share one sample of origin, sequenced in a study of CD8+ T cells in alopecia areata. Extracted RNA was reverse transcribed, and the resulting cDNA served as sequencing template. Sequencing used immunoSEQ multiplex PCR; TCRdb keeps in-frame clones, though not all of them. The data show 150,000 or so clones, over 80% seen once. This material consisted of CD8+ T cells sorted from blood, taken at week 0. These receptors all stem from a human donor with alopecia areata.

This clone was observed once. The V gene is TRBV6-1, the J gene TRBJ2-1; possible D gene TRBD2, 7 bases. This CDR3 comprises 16 residues. Germline lookup yields CDR1 MNHNS and CDR2 SASEGT. The V gene lost 4 bases and the J gene lost 4 bases, with 17 bases spanning the gap. The CDR3 here is CASSVSGGTRYNEQFF. DNA for the CDR3: TGTGCCAGCAGTGTATCCGGGGGGACAAGATACAATGAGCAGTTCTTC.

CDR3 protein: CSVETGTTYEQYF. The DNA of the CDR3 is TGCAGCGTTGAGACAGGGACAACCTACGAGCAGTACTTC. This rearrangement joins TRBV29-1 to TRBJ2-7; TRBD1 aligns across 7 bases. Per the germline V gene, CDR1 is SQVTM and CDR2 is ANQGSEA. The V and J ends lost 3 bases and 2 bases, in that order; junction bases with no gene match: 4. CDR3 length: 13 residues.

The chain's CDR3 is CASSQVHRWWEETQYF. The CDR3 DNA is TGCGCCAGCAGTCAAGTACACCGTTGGTGGGAAGAGACCCAGTACTTC. The chain recombines TRBV23-1 with TRBJ2-5, with D unresolved. TRBV23-1 carries the ORF label, with uncertain function. The V gene lost 2 bases and the J gene lost 3 bases, with 16 bases spanning the gap. The CDR3 runs 16 residues.

The gene calls are TRBV9 and TRBJ2-1; D unresolved. CDR1 SGDLS and CDR2 YYNGEE come from the germline V gene. Trimming cost V 2 bases and J 7 bases, with 10 bases left between them. The CDR3 has 13 amino acids. In nucleotides, the CDR3 is TGTGCCAGCAGCGTCTCCGGACGGAATGAGCAGTTCTTC. It specifies CASSVSGRNEQFF.

Only a few counts were recorded for this clone. V gene TRBV5-6 combines with J gene TRBJ1-2; no firm D call. The CDR3 contains 14 residues. Trimming removed 1 base at V and 2 bases at J, with 9 bases between. Germline V gene data show CDR1 as SGHDT and CDR2 as YYEEEE. Here the CDR3 DNA reads TGTGCCAGCAGCTTGCCCACAGAAAACTATGGCTACACCTTC. It is translated as CASSLPTENYGYTF.

The chain employs TRBV5-1 and TRBJ2-2; TRBD1 is a possible D gene (6 bases). Trimming pared 4 bases from V and 0 bases from J, leaving 10 bases between. The CDR3 loop spans 15 amino acids. CDR1 is SGHRS, CDR2 YFSETQ, per germline. CDR3 coding DNA: TGCGCCAGCAGCACCGGGACAACGAACACCGGGGAGCTGTTTTTT. Amino acid sequence: CASSTGTTNTGELFF.

This chain joins TRBV27 and TRBJ2-7; the match to TRBD2 covers 9 bases. Germline assignment: CDR1 MNHEY and CDR2 SMNVEV (reference sequence). After removal of 2 bases from V and 0 bases from J, the junction contained 5 bases not matched to a gene. The CDR3 length is 16 residues. This CDR3 is CASSLDGTSTSYEQYF. CDR3 DNA: TGTGCCAGCAGTTTAGACGGGACTAGCACCTCCTACGAGCAGTACTTC.

This clone was counted once. The rearrangement uses TRBV2 and TRBJ2-5; D is undetermined. Germline loops: CDR1 SNHLY, CDR2 FYNNEI. The V end was cut by 4 bases, the J end by 0 bases, with 6 bases between. The CDR3 has 13 amino acids. CDR3 loop: CASSAPYQETQYF. The CDR3 DNA follows: TGTGCCAGCAGTGCCCCGTACCAAGAGACCCAGTACTTC.

The chain employs TRBV7-6 and TRBJ2-7, with 8 positions matching TRBD1. Germline CDR1 SGHVS, CDR2 FNYEAQ. J gave up 0 bases and V 0 bases, and 4 bases lay outside the gene matches. This CDR3 spans 16 amino acids. The CDR3 nucleotides read TGTGCCAGCAGCTTAGCGACAGGGGATAGCTCCTACGAGCAGTACTTC. This translates into CASSLATGDSSYEQYF.

The V call is TRBV5-1, the J call TRBJ2-1; no clear D gene. From germline, CDR1 is SGHRS and CDR2 YFSETQ. V was shortened by 4 bases and J by 5 bases, with 13 bases between the two germline ends. There are 14 residues in the CDR3. For the CDR3, the DNA is TGCGCCAGCAGCCTCCCTGATTCTGACAATGAGCAGTTCTTC. Protein: CASSLPDSDNEQFF.

The gene calls are TRBV6-5 and TRBJ2-7, with 8 bases aligning to TRBD2. The V and J ends lost 4 bases and 3 bases, in that order; junction bases with no gene match: 11. The germline gives CDR1 MNHEY, CDR2 SVGAGI. This CDR3 comprises 16 residues. The CDR3: CASSLGSSGGVYEQYF. The CDR3 DNA reads TGTGCCAGCAGTTTAGGGAGCAGCGGGGGCGTCTACGAGCAGTACTTC.

This sequence joins TRBV5-1 and TRBJ2-7; 11 bases are a match to TRBD2. The CDR3 spans 15 residues. Germline CDR1 and CDR2: SGHRS and YFSETQ. V lost 6 bases, J lost 3 bases, and 8 bases stayed unmatched. This CDR3 is CASTPGTSGLYEQYF. The CDR3 region has the DNA TGCGCCAGCACCCCAGGGACTAGCGGACTCTACGAGCAGTACTTC.

This clone has just a few counts. The chain joins TRBV7-9 to TRBJ2-5; no clear D gene. This CDR3 has 14 amino acids. V lost 5 bases and J 4 bases, leaving 14 bases between the germline ends. Per the germline V gene, CDR1 is SEHNR and CDR2 is FQNEAQ (reference sequence). The chain's CDR3 is CASSPNSGRETQYF. In DNA form, the CDR3 reads TGTGCCAGCAGCCCCAACTCCGGGCGAGAGACCCAGTACTTC.

Notes on this clone: A read error may account for a junction end that differs from germline. The V call is TRBV7-7, the J call TRBJ2-5, with 8 bases aligning to TRBD1. The CDR3 is made up of 15 amino acids. Germline V gene sequence: CDR1 SSHAT, CDR2 FNYEAQ (reference sequence). This CDR3 reads CASSLDRGPQETQYF. The CDR3 nucleotides are TGTGCTAGCAGCTTAGACAGGGGCCCCCAAGAGACCCAGTACTTC.

The chain couples TRBV19 to TRBJ2-7; 9 bases agree with TRBD1. Germline trimming cut 5 bases from V and 5 bases from J; bases unmatched to any gene: 10. Germline CDR1 and CDR2: LNHDA and SQIVND (reference sequence). The CDR3 loop spans 15 amino acids. CDR3 protein: CASSPTGTGFDEQYF. The CDR3 DNA reads TGTGCCAGTAGTCCTACCGGGACAGGGTTTGACGAGCAGTACTTC.

This clone was seen once. The chain combines TRBV7-9 with TRBJ1-4; D uncertain. CDR1 SEHNR and CDR2 FQNEAQ come from the germline V gene (reference sequence). The ends were cut back, 8 bases at V and 6 bases at J, with 19 bases in the middle. The CDR3 has 15 residues. The CDR3 spells CASAAGGVWDEKLFF. The CDR3 DNA sequence: TGTGCCAGCGCCGCCGGCGGGGTGTGGGATGAAAAACTGTTTTTT.

The chain is built from TRBV5-1 and TRBJ1-2; 9 positions match TRBD1. CDR1 is SGHRS and CDR2 is YFSETQ in the germline V gene. The CDR3 extends over 16 amino acids. Losses at the gene ends were 5 bases for V and 4 bases for J; bases not matched to a gene: 12. The chain's CDR3 is CASSHGDRDSSYGYTF. For the CDR3, the DNA is TGCGCCAGCAGTCATGGGGACAGGGACAGTAGCTATGGCTACACCTTC.

The rearrangement links TRBV5-1 to TRBJ2-1, with D unclear. V was clipped by 0 bases and J by 12 bases, with 7 bases between them. The CDR3 runs to 11 residues. Germline CDR1 is SGHRS and CDR2 is YFSETQ. The CDR3 spells CASSLEGRQFF. CDR3 in DNA: TGCGCCAGCAGCTTGGAGGGCAGGCAGTTCTTC.

This CDR3 reads CASSLWGPNTEAFF. As DNA, the CDR3 is TGTGCCAGCAGCCTTTGGGGTCCGAACACTGAAGCTTTCTTT. J is TRBJ1-1 and V is TRBV2; D is uncertain. V was cut by 6 bases and J by 1 base, with 12 bases left in between. The CDR3 totals 14 residues. The germline V gene encodes CDR1 SNHLY and CDR2 FYNNEI.

The chain links TRBV5-1 to TRBJ2-7, with D possibly being TRBD2 (5 bases). The length of the CDR3 is 12 residues. Trimming removed 5 bases at V and 6 bases at J, with 12 bases between. Per the germline V gene, CDR1 is SGHRS and CDR2 is YFSETQ. The DNA of the CDR3 is TGCGCCAGCAGTCCCCGAAGCGGCGAGCAGTACTTC. Protein sequence: CASSPRSGEQYF.

This clone was counted a single time. The chain combines TRBV9 with TRBJ2-1; D is undetermined. The CDR3 runs 14 residues. V was trimmed by 0 bases and J by 4 bases, leaving 8 bases between them. Germline CDR1 is SGDLS and CDR2 is YYNGEE. The chain's CDR3 is CASSVAAGYNEQFF. The CDR3 DNA reads as TGTGCCAGCAGCGTAGCCGCTGGGTACAATGAGCAGTTCTTC.

The rearrangement joins TRBV12-5 to TRBJ2-7; D may be TRBD1 (5 bases). Trimming stripped 1 base from V and 1 base from J, with 5 bases between. The CDR3 covers 13 residues. Germline CDR1 LGHNT, CDR2 FRNRAP. CDR3 in amino acids: CASGLGQSYEQYF. For the CDR3, the DNA is TGTGCTAGTGGTTTGGGACAGTCCTACGAGCAGTACTTC. Supplemented by reference TRBV12-5 and TRBJ2-7, the full variable domain reads DARVTQTPRHKVTEMGQEVTMRCQPILGHNTVFWYRQTMMQGLELLAYFRNRAPLDDSGMPKDRFSAEMPDATLATLKIQPSEPRDSAVYFCASGLGQSYEQYFGPGTRLTVT.

The table lists this clone with a count of one. The chain has TRBV29-1 and TRBJ2-1; perhaps TRBD2 as D (6 bases). V was shortened by 4 bases and J by 1 base, with 8 bases between the two germline ends. CDR1 and CDR2 (germline): SQVTM, ANQGSEA. This CDR3 spans 13 amino acids. Here the CDR3 reads CSVGEVSYNEQFF. CDR3 coding DNA: TGCAGCGTTGGGGAGGTATCCTACAATGAGCAGTTCTTC.